The T cell receptor (beta chain) under discussion was sequenced for a study of blood T cell repertoires in COVID-19. Study background: The cDNA or gDNA used as material had been derived from T cells, B-cell-depleted T cells, or PBMCs.

The V end was cut by 6 bases, the J end by 6 bases, with 22 bases between. This CDR3 region has 16 residues. Germline V lookup: CDR1 SGHNT, CDR2 YYREEE (reference sequence). Here immunoSEQ multiplex PCR was the method, and the copy in TCRdb shows in-frame clones only, minus some. The sample records some 190,000 clones, 70% to 90% being singletons. This chain uses TRBV5-4 with TRBJ2-1; maybe TRBD2 (7 bases). The sample comprised peripheral blood. The TCR sequence derives from a human donor with active or convalescent COVID-19. The donor label of this sample is uncertain. The DNA for the CDR3 is TGTGCCAGCACCCCCACCCGGGGGGCGAAGATCAATGAGCAGTTCTTC. This gives the protein CASTPTRGAKINEQFF.